Following are 22 T cell receptor beta chains from one sample sequenced in a study of OX40 agonist ivuxolimab in advanced cancers. The protocol was immunoSEQ multiplex PCR, while the TCRdb copy is restricted to in-frame clones and leaves out a portion. Here the sample spans around 10,000 clones, less than 90% being singletons. The sequenced sample was CD4+ or CD8+ T cells sorted from blood, obtained in a trial of the OX40 agonist ivuxolimab. These receptors were taken from an adult with an advanced solid tumor such as melanoma, head and neck, liver or kidney cancer.

The chain combines TRBV7-9 with TRBJ2-7; weak D call: TRBD1 (6 bases). The V end was cut by 9 bases, the J end by 0 bases, with 9 bases between. CDR3 length: 12 residues. Per the germline V gene, CDR1 is SEHNR and CDR2 is FQNEAQ (reference sequence). The CDR3 DNA follows: TGTGCCAGTCGGGACATCTCCTACGAGCAGTACTTC. Protein sequence: CASRDISYEQYF.

The chain is built from TRBV9 and TRBJ2-2; D is tentatively TRBD1 or TRBD2 (5 bases each). There are 13 residues in the CDR3. The V and J ends lost 4 bases and 7 bases respectively, with 11 bases between them. Per germline, CDR1 SGDLS and CDR2 YYNGEE. The DNA for the CDR3 is TGTGCCAGCAGCTCCTCAGGGAGCGGGGAGCTGTTTTTT. Its protein is CASSSSGSGELFF.

V gene TRBV2 combines with J gene TRBJ2-1; 9 nucleotides align to TRBD2. Germline-derived CDR1 and CDR2 are SNHLY and FYNNEI. V trimming: 6 bases; J trimming: 0 bases; junction bases outside the gene matches: 9. CDR3 size: 17 residues. This chain's CDR3 is CASRASGALSSYNEQFF. CDR3 sequence (DNA): TGTGCCAGCAGAGCTAGCGGGGCCCTCTCCTCCTACAATGAGCAGTTCTTC.

The chain combines TRBV5-4 with TRBJ1-2; D is possibly TRBD1 (6 bases). This CDR3 spans 14 amino acids. Germline loops: CDR1 SGHNT, CDR2 YYREEE (reference sequence). V lost 1 base and J lost 5, with 12 bases in between. The CDR3 sequence: CASSLTGSRYGYTF. The CDR3 nucleotides are TGTGCCAGCAGCTTGACAGGGTCCAGATATGGCTACACCTTC.

V and J are TRBV7-9 and TRBJ2-7, with D unclear. V shed 6 bases and J shed 3 bases, with 6 bases lying between them. This CDR3 has 11 residues. CDR1 and CDR2 from the germline V gene are SEHNR and FQNEAQ (reference sequence). The CDR3 reads CASSSNYEQYF. The CDR3 nucleotides are TGTGCCAGCAGTTCTAACTACGAGCAGTACTTC.

This chain uses TRBV5-6 with TRBJ2-7; TRBD1 is a possible D gene (6 bases). CDR3 length equals 15 residues. Trimming pared 3 bases from V and 3 bases from J, leaving 16 bases between. CDR1 and CDR2 from the germline V gene are SGHDT and YYEEEE. The CDR3 sequence: CASSWGRGKGYEQYF. The CDR3 nucleotides are TGTGCCAGCAGCTGGGGCAGGGGAAAGGGCTACGAGCAGTACTTC.

This clone was picked up a small number of times. V is TRBV11-2 and J is TRBJ1-2; 9 bases fit TRBD1. V was clipped by 3 bases and J by 4 bases; unmatched bases: 6. The germline gives CDR1 SGHAT, CDR2 FQNNGV. This CDR3 contains 15 residues. The DNA of the CDR3 is TGTGCCAGCAGCTTCCGGGACAGGGAGAGCTATGGCTACACCTTC. Its translation: CASSFRDRESYGYTF.

This clone was found once. The chain combines TRBV7-9 with TRBJ1-4; D is undetermined. The CDR3 has 13 residues. Germline CDR1 SEHNR, CDR2 FQNEAQ (reference sequence). Here the CDR3 reads CAGKPATNEKLFF. CDR3 DNA sequence: TGTGCAGGGAAGCCTGCAACTAATGAAAAACTGTTTTTT. Drawing the rest from reference TRBV7-9 and TRBJ1-4, the complete variable domain is DTGVSQNPRHKITKRGQNVTFRCDPISEHNRLYWYRQTLGQGPEFLTYFQNEAQLEKSRLLSDRFSAERPKGSFSTLEIQRTEQGDSAMYLCAGKPATNEKLFFGSGTQLSVL.

CDR3 loop: CASSSGSNQPQHF. CDR3 sequence (DNA): TGTGCCAGCAGCTCAGGGAGCAATCAGCCCCAGCATTTT. This rearrangement joins TRBV11-3 to TRBJ1-5; D possibly corresponds to TRBD1 (5 bases). V was trimmed by 4 bases and J by 1 base, leaving 5 bases between them. From germline, CDR1 is SGHNT and CDR2 YENEEA. The CDR3 runs 13 residues. The complete variable domain, with remaining parts taken from reference TRBV11-3 and TRBJ1-5, reads EAGVVQSPRYKIIEKKQPVAFWCNPISGHNTLYWYLQNLGQGPELLIRYENEEAVDDSQLPKDRFSAERLKGVDSTLKIQPAELGDSAVYLCASSSGSNQPQHFGDGTRLSIL.

This clone was detected once. This chain links TRBV19 with TRBJ2-1; D is ambiguous. Germline CDR1 and CDR2: LNHDA and SQIVND (reference sequence). The CDR3 sequence is 14 residues long. The V gene lost 2 bases and the J gene lost 4 bases, with 9 bases spanning the gap. CDR3 sequence: CASSILSGYNEQFF. The CDR3 bases are TGTGCCAGTAGTATACTATCCGGATACAATGAGCAGTTCTTC.

The chain combines TRBV11-2 with TRBJ2-5; possibly TRBD2 for D (5 bases). Trimming left V 5 bases short and J 2 bases short, with 9 bases between. CDR3 length: 13 residues. CDR1 is SGHAT and CDR2 is FQNNGV in the germline V gene. The chain's CDR3 is CASSAGLQETQYF. The CDR3 nucleotides are TGTGCCAGCAGCGCGGGCCTTCAAGAGACCCAGTACTTC.

The rearrangement links TRBV27 to TRBJ2-7; D is tentatively TRBD1 or TRBD2 (5 bases each). Germline CDR1 is MNHEY and CDR2 is SMNVEV (reference sequence). Between the trimmed V and J ends, which lost 5 bases and 2 bases, there was a span of 13 bases. This CDR3 is built from 14 residues. The CDR3 DNA is TGTGCCAGCAGTCCCGGGACCAATGCCTACGAGCAGTACTTC. Protein product: CASSPGTNAYEQYF.

Turning to this clone: Distinct nucleotide sequences in the sample also encode this CDR3. This rearrangement joins TRBV9 to TRBJ2-2, with a possible D match to TRBD1 (5 bases). The CDR3 length is 13 residues. Germline assignment: CDR1 SGDLS and CDR2 YYNGEE. V shed 2 bases and J shed 6 bases, with 8 bases lying between them. The CDR3 loop is CASSVRGAGELFF. CDR3 sequence (DNA): TGTGCCAGCAGCGTTAGGGGCGCCGGGGAGCTGTTTTTT.

CDR3: CASSDRSRSTGELFF. The CDR3 bases are TGTGCCAGCAGTGACCGCTCGCGGAGCACCGGGGAGCTGTTTTTT. V and J are TRBV25-1 and TRBJ2-2; D gene unclear. The germline V gene encodes CDR1 MGHDK and CDR2 SYGVNS. This CDR3 spans 15 amino acids. Trimming took 3 bases from V and 4 from J, leaving 12 bases between them.

CDR3 DNA sequence: TGTGCCACAGTGCCGGGACAGTTTTACAATGAGCAGTTCTTC. Its translation is CATVPGQFYNEQFF. The V and J genes are TRBV10-3 and TRBJ2-1; 7 bases map to TRBD1. The CDR3 consists of 14 residues. Germline V gene sequence: CDR1 ENHRY, CDR2 SYGVKD. The V gene end was trimmed by 10 bases and the J gene end by 4 bases; junction bases not matched to a gene: 10.

V and J are TRBV6-6 and TRBJ1-6; no firm D call. Per germline, CDR1 MNHNY and CDR2 SVGAGI (reference sequence). The CDR3 totals 12 residues. The V and J ends lost 0 bases and 10 bases respectively, with 4 bases between them. CDR3 amino acids: CASSYSGSPLHF. The CDR3 DNA reads TGTGCCAGCAGTTACTCGGGATCACCCCTCCACTTT.

The chain is built from TRBV5-6 and TRBJ2-5; D possibly matches TRBD1 or TRBD2 (6 bases each). In germline, CDR1 is SGHDT, CDR2 YYEEEE. The CDR3 is 16 residues long. V was cut by 2 bases and J by 4 bases, with 18 bases left in between. This CDR3 reads CASSFRDGGVGETQYF. The CDR3 nucleotides read TGTGCCAGCAGCTTTAGGGACGGGGGCGTTGGAGAGACCCAGTACTTC.

This clone came up a few times. Other DNA sequences in the same sample also yield this CDR3. The chain uses TRBV4-1 and TRBJ2-3, with D uncertain. This CDR3 is built from 14 residues. Germline-derived CDR1 and CDR2 are MGHRA and YSYEKL. V lost 0 bases and J 2 bases, leaving 6 bases between the germline ends. CDR3 DNA sequence: TGCGCCAGCAGCCAAGATCGGAACACAGATACGCAGTATTTT. As protein: CASSQDRNTDTQYF.

A note on this clone: Other DNA sequences in the same sample also yield this CDR3. The chain links TRBV5-4 to TRBJ1-2; D is ambiguous. CDR3 size: 10 residues. Germline CDR1 reads SGHNT; CDR2 reads YYREEE (reference sequence). CDR3 region: CPGKTYGYTF. The CDR3 nucleotides read TGTCCAGGAAAGACCTATGGCTACACCTTC.

This clone is classed as large. The rearrangement links TRBV5-1 to TRBJ1-1; the match to TRBD1 covers 8 bases. The CDR3 length is 14 residues. The germline V gene has CDR1 SGHRS and CDR2 YFSETQ. Germline trimming cut 4 bases from V and 5 bases from J; bases unmatched to any gene: 7. The CDR3 region is CASSRRGLETEAFF. In DNA, the CDR3 is TGCGCCAGCAGCCGCAGGGGGCTCGAGACTGAAGCTTTCTTT.

J is TRBJ2-1 and V is TRBV9; 7 bases line up with TRBD2. The germline V gene encodes CDR1 SGDLS and CDR2 YYNGEE. This CDR3 has 14 residues. Unmatched junction bases numbered 7, after V lost 3 bases and J lost 7 bases. DNA for the CDR3: TGTGCCAGCAGCGAGTCGGGGGGAGGGAATGAGCAGTTCTTC. It encodes CASSESGGGNEQFF.

The V and J genes are TRBV5-1 and TRBJ2-1; 12 bases match TRBD2. The CDR3 is 16 residues long. Per germline, CDR1 SGHRS and CDR2 YFSETQ. J gave up 2 bases and V 4 bases, and 4 bases lay outside the gene matches. The CDR3 nucleotides read TGCGCCAGCAGCCTCACTAGCGGGGGGACCTACAATGAGCAGTTCTTC. It translates to CASSLTSGGTYNEQFF.